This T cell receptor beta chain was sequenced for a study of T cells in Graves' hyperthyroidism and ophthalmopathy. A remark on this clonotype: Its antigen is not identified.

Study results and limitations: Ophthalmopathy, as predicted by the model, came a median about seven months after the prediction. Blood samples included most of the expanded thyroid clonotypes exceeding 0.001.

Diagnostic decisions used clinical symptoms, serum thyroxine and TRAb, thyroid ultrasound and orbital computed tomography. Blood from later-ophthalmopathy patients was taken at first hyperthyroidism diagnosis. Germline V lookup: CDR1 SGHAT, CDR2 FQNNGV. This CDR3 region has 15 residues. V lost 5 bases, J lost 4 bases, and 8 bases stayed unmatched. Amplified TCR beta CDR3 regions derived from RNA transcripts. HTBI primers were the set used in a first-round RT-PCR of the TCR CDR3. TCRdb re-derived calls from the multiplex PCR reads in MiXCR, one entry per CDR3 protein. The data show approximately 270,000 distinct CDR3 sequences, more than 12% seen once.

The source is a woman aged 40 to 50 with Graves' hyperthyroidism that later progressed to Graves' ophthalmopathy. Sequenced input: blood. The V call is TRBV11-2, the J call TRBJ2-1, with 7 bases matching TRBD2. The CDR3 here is CASSQGTNPYNEQFF. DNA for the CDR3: TGTGCCAGCAGCCAAGGGACTAACCCTTACAATGAGCAGTTCTTC.